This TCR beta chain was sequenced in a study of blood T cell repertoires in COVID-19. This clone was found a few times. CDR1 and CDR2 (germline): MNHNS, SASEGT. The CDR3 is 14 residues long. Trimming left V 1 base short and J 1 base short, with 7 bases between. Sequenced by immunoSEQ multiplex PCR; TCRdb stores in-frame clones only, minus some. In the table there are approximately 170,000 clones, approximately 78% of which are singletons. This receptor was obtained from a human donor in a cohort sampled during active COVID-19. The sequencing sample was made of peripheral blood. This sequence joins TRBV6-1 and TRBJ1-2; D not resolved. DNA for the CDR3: TGTGCCAGCAGTGAAGGAGGGCTTAACTATGGCTACACCTTC. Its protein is CASSEGGLNYGYTF.